The rows below give T cell receptor beta chains drawn from one sample of a study of blood T cell repertoires in COVID-19. The method was immunoSEQ multiplex PCR; TCRdb's version includes in-frame clones alone and lacks a portion of them. Among about 290,000 clones listed, around four fifths were seen once. Input material: peripheral blood. All receptors derive from a woman between 45 and 60 years old with active or convalescent COVID-19. Each CDR3 is given with its conserved first and last residue. A D gene is named only where the DNA matches it firmly. Clone size is given for some rows only: seen once, a few or many times, or a class if the clone is expanded.

J	D	V	size	CDR3	DNA
TRBJ1-2	TRBD1	TRBV18	-	CASSPLGQGGYTF	TGTGCCAGCTCACCACTTGGACAGGGGGGCTACACCTTC
TRBJ1-4	TRBD1	TRBV11-2	-	CASSPLTGGREKLFF	TGTGCCAGCAGCCCACTAACAGGGGGCCGGGAAAAACTGTTTTTT
TRBJ1-5	-	TRBV28	-	CASSLPPGSNQPQHF	TGCGCCAGCAGTCTGCCGCCAGGGTCTAATCAGCCCCAGCATTTT
TRBJ1-5	-	TRBV21-1	once	CASSKDRVQPQHF	TGTGCCAGCAGCAAAGACAGGGTTCAGCCCCAGCATTTT
TRBJ2-6	TRBD1	TRBV6-6	-	CASSRTGGTSGANVLTF	TGTGCCAGCAGTCGTACAGGGGGAACCTCTGGGGCCAACGTCCTGACTTTC
TRBJ1-5	-	TRBV28	-	CASSFVHRAAQHF	TGTGCCAGCAGTTTCGTCCATCGTGCAGCCCAGCATTTT
TRBJ1-2	TRBD1	TRBV6-1	-	CASSEGRTGDYGYTF	TGTGCCAGCAGTGAAGGTCGGACAGGAGACTATGGCTACACCTTC
TRBJ2-3	-	TRBV20-1	-	CSAPEADTQYF	TGCAGTGCTCCGGAGGCAGATACGCAGTATTTT
TRBJ2-7	TRBD2	TRBV27	-	CASSLTAGGVYEQYF	TGTGCCAGCAGTTTAACGGCGGGAGGGGTCTACGAGCAGTACTTC
TRBJ2-1	TRBD2	TRBV9	-	CASSVSSGAYNEQFF	TGTGCCAGCAGCGTATCTAGCGGGGCTTACAATGAGCAGTTCTTC
TRBJ2-1	-	TRBV4-1	-	CASSQDRGGRLRNEQFF	TGCGCCAGCAGCCAAGATAGGGGAGGCCGATTGAGGAATGAGCAGTTCTTC
TRBJ2-3	TRBD2	TRBV7-9	-	CASSLVASGHTDTQYF	TGTGCCAGCAGCTTAGTCGCTAGCGGGCACACAGATACGCAGTATTTT
TRBJ2-2	-	TRBV6-6	-	CATRGGTTGELFF	TGTGCCACTCGTGGGGGGACCACCGGGGAGCTGTTTTTT
TRBJ2-3	-	TRBV29-1	-	CSVEINRGNTQYF	TGCAGCGTTGAGATTAATCGGGGAAATACGCAGTATTTT
TRBJ1-6	TRBD1	TRBV2	-	CASRPGTGEANSPLHF	TGTGCCAGTCGGCCCGGGACAGGGGAGGCGAATTCACCCCTCCACTTT
TRBJ1-6	-	TRBV28	-	CASSFGSTETSPLHF	TGTGCCAGCAGTTTTGGGTCAACGGAGACTTCACCCCTCCACTTT
TRBJ2-1	-	TRBV18	-	CASSPSSGGSEQFF	TGTGCCAGCTCACCAAGTTCCGGAGGGAGTGAGCAGTTCTTC
TRBJ1-5	-	TRBV28	once	CASSARVSNQPQHF	TGTGCCAGCAGTGCCAGGGTAAGCAATCAGCCCCAGCATTTT
TRBJ1-1	TRBD1	TRBV2	-	CASSVTGVGEAFF	TGTGCCAGCAGCGTGACAGGGGTGGGCGAAGCTTTCTTT
TRBJ1-3	TRBD1	TRBV7-3	-	CASSPTQGAGGNTIYF	TGTGCCAGCAGCCCAACCCAGGGGGCTGGGGGAAACACCATATATTTT
TRBJ2-5	-	TRBV29-1	-	CSARQGGDETQYF	TGCAGCGCCCGACAGGGAGGTGACGAGACCCAGTACTTC
TRBJ2-3	TRBD2	TRBV5-1	-	CASVITSGITDTQYF	TGCGCCAGCGTAATCACTAGCGGGATCACAGATACGCAGTATTTT
TRBJ1-5	-	TRBV28	-	CASSPPGAGPYSNQPQHF	TGTGCCAGCAGTCCACCCGGTGCAGGGCCCTATAGCAATCAGCCCCAGCATTTT
TRBJ2-1	TRBD2	TRBV24-1	-	CATSDSGTSGGYNEQFF	TGTGCCACCAGTGATTCGGGGACTAGCGGGGGATACAATGAGCAGTTCTTC
TRBJ1-5	-	TRBV6-1	-	CASSAASGTGFNQPQHF	TGTGCCAGCAGTGCCGCTTCGGGTACAGGGTTCAATCAGCCCCAGCATTTT
TRBJ2-1	TRBD2	TRBV4-2	-	CASSPTLAGENEQFF	TGTGCCAGCAGCCCCACCTTAGCGGGAGAGAATGAGCAGTTCTTC